This T cell receptor (beta chain) comes out of a study of cytotoxic CD8 clonotypes in ibrutinib-treated CLL. This table comes from immunoSEQ multiplex PCR, and its TCRdb copy is limited to in-frame clones, with some not included. The top ten clones hold around 6% of a sample with roughly 300,000 clones, around 77% of them seen once. The V gene lost 4 bases and the J gene lost 8 bases, with 10 bases spanning the gap. The length of the CDR3 is 11 residues. Germline loops: CDR1 SQVTM, CDR2 ANQGSEA. This receptor was taken from a human donor with chronic lymphocytic leukemia. The sequences come from PBMCs, collected at disease progression, from a patient treated with ibrutinib. The chain carries TRBV29-1 and TRBJ2-3; perhaps TRBD1 as D (6 bases). The CDR3 loop is CSVATGSTQYF. CDR3 sequence (DNA): TGCAGCGTTGCTACAGGGAGTACGCAGTATTTT.